Reported below is one TCR beta chain. These data are taken from a study of Graves' ophthalmopathy and Graves' hyperthyroidism. Study background: Prior to any treatment, peripheral blood was collected at the time of initial diagnosis.

Amplification of TCR beta CDR3 regions used RNA transcripts. The library came from an HTBI-primed first-round RT-PCR and a second-round multiplex PCR. TCRdb recomputed calls from the multiplex PCR reads with MiXCR, one row per CDR3 protein. In the table there are about 740,000 distinct CDR3 sequences, approximately 40% of which are singletons. Moderate-to-severe activity, CAS at least 3, NOSPECS at least 4 and duration under 3 months characterized donors with ophthalmopathy. No donor had other autoimmune disease, uncontrolled infection, pregnancy or lactation. Orbital computed tomography, together with clinical symptoms, serum thyroxine, TRAb and thyroid ultrasound, was used for diagnosis. Trimming took off 0 bases at V and 9 bases at J, with 9 bases between the two ends. The CDR3 loop spans 12 amino acids. From germline, CDR1 is SGHAT and CDR2 FQDESV (reference sequence).

The sequence came from an adult man with Graves' ophthalmopathy. Sequences were obtained from peripheral blood. V and J are TRBV11-1 and TRBJ2-7; maybe TRBD2 (5 bases). The CDR3 sequence is CASSLAGERQYF. As DNA, the CDR3 is TGTGCCAGCAGCTTAGCGGGAGAAAGGCAGTACTTC.